A single T cell receptor (beta chain) is shown here with its context. Its target is unknown. The donors (healthy individuals) were bone marrow donors. The entry originates in a study of cytomegalovirus exposure and HLA in healthy donors. This PCR relied on a set of 60 Vbeta primers and 13 Jbeta primers. The assay was immunoSEQ multiplex PCR, and TCRdb's table has in-frame clones only and misses some. The sample yields over 50,000 clones, about 81% seen once. Study-wide results and caveats: Some segments of the V type, notably TRBV6-2 and TRBV6-3, were excluded as indistinguishable. The availability of immune exposure information extended only to CMV serostatus. A few CMV-associated chains were confirmed in vitro to be specific for CMV antigens.

This CDR3 is 15 amino acids long. Trimming cost V 3 bases and J 4 bases, with 14 bases left between them. The chain recombines TRBV5-3 with TRBJ2-1; D perhaps matches TRBD2 (5 bases). Being an ORF, TRBV5-3 has a function that is uncertain. This clonotype was obtained from a man in his fifties in good health and CMV-seropositive. Specimen: PBMCs. CDR3 amino acids: CARSSGLGRYNEQFF. CDR3 in DNA: TGTGCCAGAAGCTCCGGACTGGGCCGATACAATGAGCAGTTCTTC.